This T cell receptor beta chain was documented in a study of T cells in Graves' hyperthyroidism and ophthalmopathy. Study in general: Peripheral blood collection took place at initial diagnosis, before any treatment. Notes on the study in general: Using 13 V-J features, a model discriminated ophthalmopathy from stable hyperthyroidism. Blood samples included most of the expanded thyroid clonotypes exceeding 0.001.

This clonotype occurred many times. No antigen is known for it. From RNA transcripts, TCR beta CDR3 regions were amplified. Primed by the HTBI set, a first-round RT-PCR was run on the TCR CDR3. Via MiXCR, TCRdb re-called the multiplex PCR reads, giving one row per CDR3 protein. The sample records roughly 160,000 distinct CDR3 sequences, about 9% being singletons. Germline V gene sequence: CDR1 GTSNPN, CDR2 SVGIG (reference sequence). The CDR3 sequence is 13 residues long. The germline V and J ends were trimmed by 1 base and 4 bases, with 10 bases remaining between them. The blood sample predates any ophthalmopathy symptoms, coming from first hyperthyroidism diagnosis.

The TCR sequence derives from a woman aged 18-29 years with Graves' hyperthyroidism that later progressed to Graves' ophthalmopathy. The J gene is TRBJ1-1, the V gene TRBV30; D remains ambiguous. Sequencing input: blood. CDR3 bases: TGTGCCTGGAGTGATAATCAAGCCACTGAAGCTTTCTTT. Its protein product is CAWSDNQATEAFF.